This entry concerns a single TCR beta chain. Its antigen is unidentified. The PCR was carried out with 60 Vbeta primers and 13 Jbeta primers. Profiled with immunoSEQ multiplex PCR; TCRdb holds only in-frame clones, not every one. Of about 180,000 clones listed, 75% to 85% are singletons. Each of the donors was a healthy bone marrow donor. The CDR3 runs 16 residues. Trimming shortened V by 9 bases and J by 0 bases, and 18 bases separated the two germline ends. Germline values: CDR1 MDHEN, CDR2 SYDVKM. These data are taken from a study of cytomegalovirus exposure and HLA in healthy donors. Study findings and constraints: In the analysis, some V segments, TRBV6-2 and TRBV6-3 included, were excluded as indistinguishable. Accounts indicate the classifier identified cytomegalovirus status with strong specificity and sensitivity.

The sequence came from a man younger than 35 in good health and CMV-seronegative. The specimen sequenced was PBMCs. The J gene is TRBJ1-3, the V gene TRBV28; a possible D gene is TRBD1 (6 bases). The CDR3: CASQVSGTSSGNTIYF. DNA of the CDR3: TGTGCCAGTCAGGTCTCCGGGACATCCTCTGGAAACACCATATATTTT.